The text below deals with one T cell receptor (beta chain). The data belong to a study of blood T cell repertoires in COVID-19. Background on the study: Samples of COVID-19 (acute and convalescent) were obtained from the United States, Italy and Spain. The cDNA or gDNA used as material had been derived from T cells, B-cell-depleted T cells, or PBMCs.

TCRdb's copy holds only in-frame clones and misses some; the assay was immunoSEQ multiplex PCR. The sample holds about 95,000 clones, about 89% seen once. Trimming left V 5 bases short and J 4 bases short, with 14 bases between. CDR1 is SQVTM and CDR2 is ANQGSEA in the germline V gene. This CDR3 contains 13 residues. The V and J genes are TRBV29-1 and TRBJ1-2, with D unresolved. The receptor comes from a woman in her 70s with acute or convalescent COVID-19. Material: peripheral blood. The CDR3 sequence: CSVIVGGSYGYTF. CDR3 DNA sequence: TGCAGCGTTATCGTTGGCGGGAGCTATGGCTACACCTTC.